A selection of T cell receptor beta chains follows, all from one sample in a study of blood T cell repertoires in COVID-19. The table came from immunoSEQ multiplex PCR; TCRdb's copy has only in-frame clones and leaves some out. The sample lists fewer than 200,000 clones, about 72% occurring once. Sequenced input: PBMCs or T cells enriched from blood (not recorded which). All receptors come from a woman in her forties or fifties who had recovered from COVID-19. The conserved cysteine and the conserved F or W are not part of the CDR3 here. Each record gives: V gene, J gene, CDR3 protein.

TRBV3-1/TRBV3-2	TRBJ2-7	ASSVGLGTGTVYEQY
TRBV27	TRBJ2-2	ASSWLLAGSGGTGELF
TRBV10-1	TRBJ1-2	ASSDRGPRYT
TRBV6-4	TRBJ1-3	ASLLEGDGQVSGNTIY
TRBV19	TRBJ2-5	ASSLGRGGAGETQY
TRBV7-2	TRBJ2-7	ASSQRGFEQY
TRBV5-5	TRBJ2-1	ASTILTSGYNEQF
TRBV5-6	TRBJ2-3	ASSFRLTSTDTQY
TRBV6-2/TRBV6-3	TRBJ1-5	ASSPIPQGVYNQPQH
TRBV11-2	TRBJ1-3	ASSPRQRSGNTIY
TRBV27	TRBJ2-7	ASSRFPGQGYEQY
TRBV7-3	TRBJ2-3	ASSRSGRVADTQY
TRBV2	TRBJ2-7	ASSERAGANYEQY
TRBV3-1/TRBV3-2	TRBJ1-1	ASSTGNTEAF
TRBV28	TRBJ2-7	ASSPDWDSSYEQY
TRBV19	TRBJ2-1	ASGLAGGIEQF
TRBV2	TRBJ2-3	ASSVGGGTDTQY
TRBV29-1	TRBJ1-5	SVADRGNQPQH
TRBV5-1	TRBJ2-3	ASSPGKDTQY
TRBV12-5	TRBJ1-1	ASGLEDRAKAF
TRBV7-9	TRBJ2-2	ASSTLGAFGELF
TRBV7-9	TRBJ2-1	ASSTSRGVYNEQF
TRBV19	TRBJ2-2	ASRDTSGSWGELF
TRBV5-1	TRBJ1-1	ASSFDRNTEAF
TRBV5-5	TRBJ1-5	ASGDRGNQPQH
TRBV11-3	TRBJ2-1	ASSTSGTSGTNEQF
TRBV25-1	TRBJ1-2	ASSGGQGGSYT
TRBV18	TRBJ1-2	ASSGQVAGYGYT
TRBV14	TRBJ1-3	ASSQVRQRSGNTIY
TRBV19	TRBJ2-5	ASSIVGGRETQY
TRBV7-9	TRBJ2-3	ASSSRGGSGTDTQY
TRBV28	TRBJ1-2	ASSFGSYGYT
TRBV2	TRBJ2-7	ASSGMSYEQY
TRBV19	TRBJ1-3	ASNSPGQASSGNTIY
TRBV15	TRBJ1-1	ATSSQLETEAF
TRBV6-2/TRBV6-3	TRBJ2-7	ASNPVVGQGSEQY
TRBV6-2/TRBV6-3	TRBJ2-7	ASSSSTSGDPWQY
TRBV9	TRBJ2-5	ASKPGHRGETQY
TRBV9	TRBJ1-5	ASSGGYYNQPQH
TRBV2	TRBJ1-6	ASSPSQILSSPLH
TRBV19	TRBJ2-1	TQPAGELNEQF
TRBV30	TRBJ2-2	AWSTTGTGELF
TRBV7-9	TRBJ1-1	ASSSSGGTEAF
TRBV10-3	TRBJ1-2	AISEQDSPHYGYT
TRBV5-4	TRBJ2-1	ASSDRTGGLYNEQF
TRBV6-5	TRBJ2-7	ASSSGVLYEQY
TRBV7-2	TRBJ2-7	ASSLGERYEQY
TRBV3-1/TRBV3-2	TRBJ1-1	ASTKNTEAF
TRBV5-1	TRBJ2-6	ASSPAVHSGANVLT
TRBV10-3	TRBJ2-5	AIGGLTQETQY
TRBV7-6	TRBJ2-7	ASSQRETYEQY
TRBV5-5	TRBJ2-7	ASSSRDSYYEQY
TRBV7-9	TRBJ2-7	ASSLGDIPRAEQY
TRBV28	TRBJ1-1	ASRRREAF